This is a list of T cell receptor beta chains from one sample in a study of early T cells in non-severe SARS-CoV-2 infection. From the 5' RACE reads, TCRdb called clonotypes with MiXCR, one entry per CDR3 protein. The sample has more than 55,000 distinct CDR3 sequences; 13% are singletons. Sequenced: whole blood. These receptor sequences come from an adult who was a healthcare worker with PCR-confirmed SARS-CoV-2 infection or an uninfected control (not recorded which). CDR3s leave out the opening cysteine and the closing phenylalanine or tryptophan. Size tells how often a clone was seen (once, few, many) or the class of an expanded clone, and some rows leave it out.

V gene,clone size,J gene,CDR3 protein
TRBV10-2,NA,TRBJ2-2,ASSDLLWGGELF
TRBV3-1,many,TRBJ1-4,ASSQRQGREKLF
TRBV14,many,TRBJ2-3,ASSQRTGGTDTQY
TRBV7-9,many,TRBJ2-3,ASSLTDTQY
TRBV28,few,TRBJ2-2,ASSFLTNTGELF
TRBV20-1,many,TRBJ1-6,SARRGAGSPLH
TRBV15,once,TRBJ1-1,ATSRRQGEAF
TRBV3-1,many,TRBJ2-5,ASSQGVRGRTETQY
TRBV6-4,many,TRBJ2-2,ASSGTGGTGELF
TRBV6-2/TRBV6-3,many,TRBJ2-7,ASSWGGEQY
TRBV12-3/TRBV12-4,many,TRBJ2-7,ASSFEESGAYEQY
TRBV11-2,many,TRBJ2-1,ASSLTPRTSGSGNEQF
TRBV7-2,many,TRBJ1-1,ASSLWGMNTEAF
TRBV2,many,TRBJ1-4,ASSESEAPGALGEKLF
TRBV29-1,few,TRBJ2-3,SVDPGTDTQY
TRBV7-2,many,TRBJ2-2,ASSPEFGGPGELF
TRBV29-1,NA,TRBJ1-2,SVKLYGGSIYGYT
TRBV24-1,many,TRBJ2-3,ATRGKTSTDTQY
TRBV5-1,few,TRBJ1-1,ASSSPGWSNTEAF
TRBV6-6,NA,TRBJ2-5,ASGRAGQETQY
TRBV27,many,TRBJ2-7,ASSFIMGRVQPYEQY
TRBV9,NA,TRBJ2-7,ASSVGGQNSYEQY
TRBV7-9,NA,TRBJ2-7,ASSHPDRPVYEQY
TRBV7-9,many,TRBJ2-7,ASSVDQYEQY
TRBV20-1,once,TRBJ2-1,SARDSLQDYNEQF
TRBV5-1,many,TRBJ1-4,ASSPGSVQDRQLF